This record looks at one T cell receptor beta chain sequence and its context. The primer mix had 60 Vbeta and 13 Jbeta primers. The repertoire was sequenced with immunoSEQ multiplex PCR; TCRdb's copy has only in-frame clones and lacks some. The data show 150,000 to 200,000 clones, roughly three quarters seen once. The V and J ends lost 0 bases and 7 bases, in that order; junction bases with no gene match: 8. The CDR3 length is 16 residues. Germline V lookup: CDR1 SGHDT, CDR2 YYEEEE. The data derive from a study of cytomegalovirus exposure and HLA in healthy donors. The chain couples TRBV5-6 to TRBJ2-1; 9 bases are shared with TRBD2. The specimen was PBMCs. This TCR was recovered from a woman between 45 and 60 years old in good health and CMV-seronegative. CDR3 sequence (DNA): TGTGCCAGCAGCTTGGCCGGGCTAGCGGGGTGGAATGAGCAGTTCTTC. Translation: CASSLAGLAGWNEQFF.